One sample yielded the 29 T cell receptor beta chains listed below, sequenced in a study of shared clonotypes between healthy human individuals. The table came from immunoSEQ multiplex PCR; TCRdb's copy has only in-frame clones and leaves some out. This table has approximately 980,000 clones, over 60% appearing once. The material sequenced was memory CD4+ T cells sorted from blood. Subset reported: CD45RA-negative fraction. Receptor source: a man aged 18 to 29 in good health.

The chain combines TRBV30 with TRBJ1-4; D unclear. CDR1 is GTSNPN, CDR2 SVGIG, per germline (reference sequence). V was pared by 2 bases and J by 0 bases, with 7 bases between. The CDR3 contains 14 residues. Here the CDR3 reads CAWSLTATNEKLFF. The CDR3 DNA is TGTGCCTGGAGTCTAACTGCAACTAATGAAAAACTGTTTTTT.

The chain carries TRBV7-9 and TRBJ2-1; 11 nucleotides line up with TRBD2. From germline, CDR1 is SEHNR and CDR2 FQNEAQ (reference sequence). The V gene end was trimmed by 6 bases and the J gene end by 0 bases; junction bases not matched to a gene: 10. The CDR3 is made up of 18 amino acids. The CDR3 is CASRSGLAGGSSYNEQFF. The CDR3 bases are TGTGCCAGCAGATCGGGGCTAGCGGGAGGAAGCTCCTACAATGAGCAGTTCTTC.

V gene TRBV29-1 combines with J gene TRBJ1-1; D is perhaps TRBD1 (5 bases). The CDR3 spans 14 residues. Germline V CDR1 and CDR2: SQVTM, ANQGSEA. Trimming took off 2 bases at V and 4 bases at J, with 14 bases between the two ends. DNA of the CDR3: TGCAGCGTTGAATATTCAGGGCGGACCACTGAAGCTTTCTTT. It yields the protein CSVEYSGRTTEAFF.

As for this clone: This probably arose from a read error, given a far larger clone one base away. The CDR3 nucleotides read TGCGCCAGCAGCGGGACGGTGAACACTGAAGCTTTCTTT. The encoded protein is CASSGTVNTEAFF. The chain is built from TRBV5-1 and TRBJ1-1; a weak D match, TRBD1 (5 bases). This CDR3 region has 13 residues. V lost 4 bases and J lost 0, with 7 bases in between. Germline V lookup: CDR1 SGHRS, CDR2 YFSETQ.

Note on this clone: Other nucleotide sequences from this sample produce the same CDR3. The chain carries TRBV2 and TRBJ1-2; D might be TRBD1 (6 bases). The germline gives CDR1 SNHLY, CDR2 FYNNEI. The CDR3 extends over 12 amino acids. V gave up 6 bases and J gave up 3 bases, with 8 bases separating them. CDR3 region: CASRRQDYGYTF. The CDR3 DNA is TGTGCCAGCAGACGACAGGACTATGGCTACACCTTC.

In DNA form, the CDR3 reads TGTGCCAGCAGTGTAATGGGACAGAAAGGCGGCAATCAGCCCCAGCATTTT. Translated, it gives CASSVMGQKGGNQPQHF. This rearrangement joins TRBV6-1 to TRBJ1-5; 7 nucleotides line up with TRBD1. The CDR3 contains 17 residues. Germline V gives CDR1 MNHNS, CDR2 SASEGT. V was pared by 4 bases and J by 2 bases, with 11 bases of the junction left unmatched.

Points on this clone: The sample holds other DNA sequences that translate to the same CDR3. The genes are TRBV5-1 and TRBJ2-5; TRBD2 matches 11 bases. The CDR3 sequence is 14 residues long. Trimming cost V 3 bases and J 4 bases; bases outside gene matches: 2. The germline CDR1 and CDR2 sequences are SGHRS and YFSETQ. The CDR3 loop is CASSSGTSGETQYF. The CDR3 DNA is TGCGCCAGCAGCTCGGGGACTAGCGGAGAGACCCAGTACTTC.

A word on this clone: A far larger clone is just one base off, so this is likely a read error. This same CDR3 is encoded by further DNA sequences in the sample. The V gene is TRBV7-8, the J gene TRBJ1-1; D not certain. The germline gives CDR1 SGHVS, CDR2 FQNEAQ. Trimming removed 0 bases at V and 1 base at J, with 3 bases between. The CDR3 is 13 residues long. As DNA, the CDR3 is TGTGCCAGCAGCTTAGCCGGGAACACTGAAGCTTTCTTT. Protein sequence: CASSLAGNTEAFF.

The V gene is TRBV11-3, the J gene TRBJ2-1, with D tentatively TRBD2 (5 bases). From germline, CDR1 is SGHNT and CDR2 YENEEA. This CDR3 comprises 13 residues. Trimming left V 5 bases short and J 8 bases short, with 13 bases between. The CDR3 reads CASSQNREYEQFF. The CDR3 nucleotides are TGTGCCAGCAGCCAAAATAGGGAGTATGAGCAGTTCTTC.

The genes are TRBV6-1 and TRBJ2-6; 7 bases agree with TRBD2. The trim removed 3 bases at V and 4 bases at J, leaving 12 bases unmatched. This CDR3 spans 18 amino acids. Germline V gene lookup returns CDR1 MNHNS and CDR2 SASEGT. Here the CDR3 reads CASSDGGSYLSGANVLTF. As DNA, the CDR3 is TGTGCCAGCAGTGATGGCGGGAGCTACCTCTCCGGGGCCAACGTCCTGACTTTC.

This clone came up a few times. The genes are TRBV19 and TRBJ2-5; tentative D call: TRBD2 (6 bases). V lost 4 bases, J lost 1 base, and 10 bases lay in between. The CDR3 extends over 14 amino acids. The germline V gene encodes CDR1 LNHDA and CDR2 SQIVND (reference sequence). The CDR3 region has the DNA TGTGCCAGTAGTAATATAGCGGTCCAAGAGACCCAGTACTTC. Protein: CASSNIAVQETQYF. Filled out from reference TRBV19 and TRBJ2-5, the complete variable domain reads DGGITQSPKYLFRKEGQNVTLSCEQNLNHDAMYWYRQDPGQGLRLIYYSQIVNDFQKGDIAEGYSVSREKKESFPLTVTSAQKNPTAFYLCASSNIAVQETQYFGPGTRLLVL.

The chain links TRBV6-5 to TRBJ2-2; D is possibly TRBD2 (5 bases). CDR1 is MNHEY and CDR2 is SVGAGI in the germline V gene. Deletions cut 6 bases from V and 7 bases from J, with 9 bases between. The CDR3 has 12 residues. CDR3 nucleotide sequence: TGTGCCAGCAGAGAGGGAGTCGGGGAGCTGTTTTTT. Residues: CASREGVGELFF.

The genes are TRBV5-4 and TRBJ2-1, with 8 nucleotides matching TRBD2. The CDR3 consists of 17 residues. V lost 0 bases and J lost 0; bases outside the gene matches: 5. Germline V gives CDR1 SGHNT, CDR2 YYREEE (reference sequence). CDR3 nucleotide sequence: TGTGCCAGCAGCTTGGTAGGTAGCGGGGCCTCCTACAATGAGCAGTTCTTC. This sequence encodes CASSLVGSGASYNEQFF.

The chain couples TRBV9 to TRBJ2-2, with TRBD1 matching over 7 bases. CDR1 is SGDLS, CDR2 YYNGEE, per germline. The V and J ends lost 0 bases and 7 bases, in that order; junction bases with no gene match: 6. The CDR3 sequence is 15 residues long. CDR3 in DNA: TGTGCCAGCAGCGTAGTCCAGGGGGATGGCGGGGAGCTGTTTTTT. This translates into CASSVVQGDGGELFF.

The chain combines TRBV7-2 with TRBJ2-7; D is uncertain. Germline CDR1 reads SGHTA; CDR2 reads FQGNSA. Trimming pared 5 bases from V and 4 bases from J, leaving 15 bases between. CDR3 length: 14 amino acids. The CDR3 reads CASSLILESYEQYF. DNA of the CDR3: TGTGCCAGCAGCCTTATTCTGGAATCGTACGAGCAGTACTTC.

A word on this clone: This sample includes further DNA sequences coding for the same CDR3. The chain recombines TRBV5-4 with TRBJ1-3, with unresolved D. Germline V gene sequence: CDR1 SGHNT, CDR2 YYREEE (reference sequence). Trimming removed 4 bases at V and 1 base at J, with 9 bases between. The CDR3 has 14 residues. CDR3 coding DNA: TGTGCCAGCAGCCCTCAAGGATCTGGAAACACCATATATTTT. Its protein product is CASSPQGSGNTIYF.

The chain carries TRBV10-3 and TRBJ2-3; 12 bases line up with TRBD2. The CDR3 extends over 14 amino acids. Trimming took 9 bases from V and 6 from J; bases not matched to a gene: 7. The V gene's germline CDR1 is ENHRY and CDR2 SYGVKD. This chain's CDR3 is CAIGLAGQRDTQYF. CDR3 in DNA: TGTGCCATAGGACTAGCGGGGCAAAGGGATACGCAGTATTTT.

This sequence joins TRBV5-4 and TRBJ2-5; no definite D call. CDR1 is SGHNT and CDR2 is YYREEE in the germline V gene (reference sequence). The CDR3 loop spans 14 amino acids. V was shortened by 4 bases and J by 5 bases, with 15 bases between the two germline ends. The CDR3 reads CASSGVGSEETQYF. The CDR3 bases are TGTGCCAGCAGCGGGGTGGGGTCCGAGGAGACCCAGTACTTC.

The rearrangement joins TRBV7-2 to TRBJ2-3, with TRBD1 matching 10 bases. V was clipped by 4 bases and J by 7 bases; unmatched bases: 5. Germline CDR1 SGHTA, CDR2 FQGNSA. The CDR3 loop spans 14 amino acids. The CDR3 is CASSSGQGKHTQYF. DNA for the CDR3: TGTGCCAGCAGCTCGGGACAGGGGAAGCATACGCAGTATTTT.

The V call is TRBV18, the J call TRBJ2-1; the D gene is possibly TRBD2 (7 bases). Germline loops: CDR1 KGHSH, CDR2 LQKENI. The CDR3 is 13 amino acids. The V end was cut by 3 bases, the J end by 9 bases, with 12 bases between. CDR3: CASSPPGEGEQFF. CDR3 sequence (DNA): TGTGCCAGCTCACCTCCAGGGGAGGGTGAGCAGTTCTTC.

The V gene is TRBV30, the J gene TRBJ1-2, with 8 bases that match TRBD1. CDR3 length equals 13 residues. V was clipped by 2 bases and J by 8 bases; unmatched bases: 7. Germline values: CDR1 GTSNPN, CDR2 SVGIG (reference sequence). CDR3 sequence reads: CAWSTQGAGGYTF. As DNA, the CDR3 is TGTGCCTGGAGTACCCAGGGGGCAGGGGGCTACACCTTC.

This clone was recorded a few times. In the same sample, other DNA sequences code for this CDR3. The gene calls are TRBV20-1 and TRBJ2-5; the D gene is possibly TRBD1 (6 bases). CDR3 size: 11 residues. With 4 bases removed from V and 4 bases from J, the gap between germline ends came to 7 bases. CDR1 is DFQATT and CDR2 is SNEGSKA in the germline V gene (reference sequence). The DNA of the CDR3 is TGCAGTGCTACCAGGGGAGAGACCCAGTACTTC. This encodes CSATRGETQYF.

The chain links TRBV13 to TRBJ1-2, with TRBD1 matching over 10 bases. Germline-derived CDR1 and CDR2 are PRHDT and FYEKMQ (reference sequence). The length of the CDR3 is 15 residues. The junction had 6 bases not matched to a gene; V was cut back by 6 bases and J by 2 bases. As DNA, the CDR3 is TGTGCCAGCAGAGCTAGGGGACAGGGGAACTATGGCTACACCTTC. This encodes CASRARGQGNYGYTF.

This chain joins TRBV18 and TRBJ2-6; no firm D call. The germline V and J ends were trimmed by 8 bases and 1 base, with 6 bases remaining between them. This CDR3 spans 13 amino acids. CDR1 is KGHSH, CDR2 LQKENI, per germline. CDR3 sequence reads: CASGESGANVLTF. The CDR3 DNA reads TGTGCCAGCGGGGAATCTGGGGCCAACGTCCTGACTTTC.

J is TRBJ1-1 and V is TRBV19; a weak D match, TRBD1 (5 bases). In germline, CDR1 is LNHDA, CDR2 SQIVND (reference sequence). The CDR3 loop spans 14 amino acids. Trimming stripped 7 bases from V and 0 bases from J, with 12 bases between. CDR3 amino acids: CASTRQILNTEAFF. CDR3 DNA: TGTGCCAGTACCCGACAGATTCTGAACACTGAAGCTTTCTTT. Together with reference TRBV19 and TRBJ1-1, the CDR3 gives the full variable domain: DGGITQSPKYLFRKEGQNVTLSCEQNLNHDAMYWYRQDPGQGLRLIYYSQIVNDFQKGDIAEGYSVSREKKESFPLTVTSAQKNPTAFYLCASTRQILNTEAFFGQGTRLTVV.

The chain is built from TRBV7-9 and TRBJ1-2; a possible D gene is TRBD1 (6 bases). V was pared by 5 bases and J by 11 bases, with 24 bases between. CDR1 and CDR2 (germline): SEHNR, FQNEAQ (reference sequence). The CDR3 runs to 15 residues. The CDR3 protein is CASSQPVRGFLDYTF. As DNA, the CDR3 is TGTGCCAGCAGCCAACCTGTCAGGGGATTCCTCGATTACACCTTC.

Worth noting for this clone: Other DNA sequences within the sample encode an identical CDR3. The rearrangement uses TRBV9 and TRBJ2-2; D not resolved. V lost 0 bases and J lost 3, with 6 bases in between. The length of the CDR3 is 14 residues. Germline CDR1 reads SGDLS; CDR2 reads YYNGEE. CDR3 sequence (DNA): TGTGCCAGCAGCGTAGCTACGGACACCGGGGAGCTGTTTTTT. It translates to CASSVATDTGELFF.

Note on this clone: The same CDR3 is also encoded by other DNA sequences in this sample. The V gene is TRBV5-6, the J gene TRBJ2-1; D uncertain. The CDR3 covers 11 residues. Germline values: CDR1 SGHDT, CDR2 YYEEEE. The germline V and J ends were trimmed by 2 bases and 7 bases, with 4 bases remaining between them. This chain's CDR3 is CASSFLNEQFF. CDR3 coding DNA: TGTGCCAGCAGCTTTTTAAATGAGCAGTTCTTC. The full variable domain, completed using reference TRBV5-6 and TRBJ2-1, is DAGVTQSPTHLIKTRGQQVTLRCSPKSGHDTVSWYQQALGQGPQFIFQYYEEEERQRGNFPDRFSGHQFPNYSSELNVNALLLGDSALYLCASSFLNEQFFGPGTRLTVL.

J is TRBJ2-1 and V is TRBV7-2; possible D gene TRBD2, 5 bases. V lost 3 bases to trimming and J lost 6 bases, with 9 bases between them. The length of the CDR3 is 13 residues. Germline assignment: CDR1 SGHTA and CDR2 FQGNSA. This chain's CDR3 is CASSLPGSNEQFF. The CDR3 nucleotides read TGTGCCAGCAGCTTGCCTGGGAGCAATGAGCAGTTCTTC.